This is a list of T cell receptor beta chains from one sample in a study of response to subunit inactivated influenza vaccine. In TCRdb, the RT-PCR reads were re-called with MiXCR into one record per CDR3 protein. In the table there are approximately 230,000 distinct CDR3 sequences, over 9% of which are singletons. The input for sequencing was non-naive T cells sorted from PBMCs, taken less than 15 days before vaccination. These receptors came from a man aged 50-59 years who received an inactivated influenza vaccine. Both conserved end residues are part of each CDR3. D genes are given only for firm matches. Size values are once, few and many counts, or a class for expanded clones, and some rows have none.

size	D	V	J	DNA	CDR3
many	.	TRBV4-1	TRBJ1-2	TGCGCCAGCAGCCAAGGAAGGGTTGGCCCGTATGGCTACACCTTC	CASSQGRVGPYGYTF
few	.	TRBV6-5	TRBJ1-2	TGTGCCAGCAGTTACCCCACAGTTTCCTATGGCTACACCTTC	CASSYPTVSYGYTF
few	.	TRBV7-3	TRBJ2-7	TGTGCCAGCAGCTTGACTCCGGGACGCGAGCAGTACTTC	CASSLTPGREQYF
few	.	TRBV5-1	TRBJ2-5	TGCGCCAGCCATGGCGGTCAGAATGGAGAGACCCAGTACTTC	CASHGGQNGETQYF
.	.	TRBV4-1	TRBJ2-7	TGCGCCAGCAGCCAGTCAGGTTCCATGGACTACGAGCAGTACTTC	CASSQSGSMDYEQYF
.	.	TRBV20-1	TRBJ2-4	TGCAGTCACTTAATATTAAGGGGAATATTGGACATTCAGTACTTC	CSHLILRGILDIQYF
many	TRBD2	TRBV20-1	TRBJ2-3	TGCAGTGCGTCCCCCGGGACTAGAACAGATACGCAGTATTTT	CSASPGTRTDTQYF
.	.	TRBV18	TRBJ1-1	TGTGCCAGCTCACCTAGGACGGATACGAACACTGAAGCTTTCTTT	CASSPRTDTNTEAFF
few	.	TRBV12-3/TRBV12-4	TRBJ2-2	TGTGCCAGCAGTCCGGAGGACAGCCTGAGCGGGGAGCTGTTTTTT	CASSPEDSLSGELFF
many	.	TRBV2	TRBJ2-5	TGTGCCAGCAGGGACTTCAATTACCAAGAGACCCAGTACTTC	CASRDFNYQETQYF
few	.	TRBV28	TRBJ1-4	TGTGCCAGCGAATCGGGGGAAATCACTGAAAAACTGTTTTTT	CASESGEITEKLFF
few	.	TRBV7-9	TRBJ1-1	TGTGCCGGGGGGAAAAACACTGAAGCTTTCTTT	CAGGKNTEAFF
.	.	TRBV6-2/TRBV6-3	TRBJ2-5	TGTGCCAGCAGCCCACTCCCGGCAGGGGAGAGAGAGACCCAGTACTTC	CASSPLPAGERETQYF
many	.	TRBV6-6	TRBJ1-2	TGTGCCAGCAGTTACGTCCAGGTGTATGGCTACACCTTC	CASSYVQVYGYTF
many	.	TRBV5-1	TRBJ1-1	TGCGCCAGCAGCTTGGAAGGGATTGATGAAGCTTTCTTT	CASSLEGIDEAFF
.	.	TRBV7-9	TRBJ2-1	TGTGCCAGCACCCCCGTGGGTCGAGCGACTGAGCAGTTCTTC	CASTPVGRATEQFF
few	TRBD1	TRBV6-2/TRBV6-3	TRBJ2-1	TGTGCCAGCAGTTACTCACTGGACAGGGGCTCCTACAATGAGCAGTTCTTC	CASSYSLDRGSYNEQFF
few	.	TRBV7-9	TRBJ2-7	TGTGCCAGCAGCGAGGCCCACTACGAGCAGTACTTC	CASSEAHYEQYF
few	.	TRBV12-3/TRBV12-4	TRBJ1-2	TGTGCCAGCAGTCCTGACTACTATGGCTACACCTTC	CASSPDYYGYTF
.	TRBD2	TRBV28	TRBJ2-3	TGTGCCAGCAGTTGGTTTCCGGGACTAGCGGGAGGAGGTACGCAGTATTTT	CASSWFPGLAGGGTQYF
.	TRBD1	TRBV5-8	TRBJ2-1	TGTGCCAGCAGACCCCGGACAGGGCTGGACAATGAGCAGTTCTTC	CASRPRTGLDNEQFF
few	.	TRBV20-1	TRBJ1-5	TGCAGTGCTGAAGACAGTAGCAATCAGCCCCAGCATTTT	CSAEDSSNQPQHF
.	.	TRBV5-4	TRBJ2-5	TGTGCCAGCAGCTTAAAGTACCAAGAGACCCAGTACTTC	CASSLKYQETQYF